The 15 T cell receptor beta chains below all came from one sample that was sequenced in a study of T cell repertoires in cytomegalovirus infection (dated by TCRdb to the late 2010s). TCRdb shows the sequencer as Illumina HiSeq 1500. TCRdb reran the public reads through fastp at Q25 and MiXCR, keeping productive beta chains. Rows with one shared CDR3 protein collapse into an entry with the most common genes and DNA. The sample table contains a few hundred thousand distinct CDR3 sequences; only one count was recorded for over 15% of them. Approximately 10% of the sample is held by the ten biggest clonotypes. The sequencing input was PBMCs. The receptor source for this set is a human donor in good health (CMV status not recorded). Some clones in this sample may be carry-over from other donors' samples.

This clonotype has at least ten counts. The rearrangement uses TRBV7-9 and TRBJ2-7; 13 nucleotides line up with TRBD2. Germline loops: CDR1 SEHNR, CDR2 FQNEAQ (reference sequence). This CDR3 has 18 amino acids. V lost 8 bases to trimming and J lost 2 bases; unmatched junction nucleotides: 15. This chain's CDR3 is CASEKGTSGTSWAYEQYF. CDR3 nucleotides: TGTGCCAGCGAGAAGGGGACTAGCGGGACGAGTTGGGCCTACGAGCAGTACTTC.

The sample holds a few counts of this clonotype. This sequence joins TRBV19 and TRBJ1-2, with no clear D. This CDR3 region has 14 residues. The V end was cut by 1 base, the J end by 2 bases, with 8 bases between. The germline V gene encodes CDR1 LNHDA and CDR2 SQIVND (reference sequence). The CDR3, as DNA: TGTGCCAGTAGTATAGCGGCTGTGAACTATGGCTACACCTTC. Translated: CASSIAAVNYGYTF.

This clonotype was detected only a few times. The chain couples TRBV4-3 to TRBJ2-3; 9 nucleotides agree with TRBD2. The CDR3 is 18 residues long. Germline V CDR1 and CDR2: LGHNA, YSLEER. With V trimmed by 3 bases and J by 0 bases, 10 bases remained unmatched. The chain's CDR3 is CASSHGAGAGGSTDTQYF. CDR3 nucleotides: TGCGCCAGCAGCCATGGCGCAGGGGCGGGAGGGAGCACAGATACGCAGTATTTT.

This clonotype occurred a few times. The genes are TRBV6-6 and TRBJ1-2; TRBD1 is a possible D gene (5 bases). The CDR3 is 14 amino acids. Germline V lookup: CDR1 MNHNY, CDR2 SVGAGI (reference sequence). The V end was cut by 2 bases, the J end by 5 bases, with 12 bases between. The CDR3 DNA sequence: TGTGCCAGCAGTTACGGGGGGTCAGTGTATGGCTACACCTTC. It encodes CASSYGGSVYGYTF.

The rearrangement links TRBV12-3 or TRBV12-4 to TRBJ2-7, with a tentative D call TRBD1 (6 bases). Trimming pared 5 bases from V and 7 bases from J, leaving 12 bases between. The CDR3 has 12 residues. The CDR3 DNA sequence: TGTGCCAGCAGTCCCGGAAGGGGGGAGCAGTACTTC. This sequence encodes CASSPGRGEQYF.

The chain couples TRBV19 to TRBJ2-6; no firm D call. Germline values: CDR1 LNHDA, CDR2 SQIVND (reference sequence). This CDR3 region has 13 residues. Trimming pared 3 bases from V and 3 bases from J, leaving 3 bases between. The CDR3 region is CASSIDGANVLTF. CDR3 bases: TGTGCCAGTAGTATTGATGGGGCCAACGTCCTGACTTTC.

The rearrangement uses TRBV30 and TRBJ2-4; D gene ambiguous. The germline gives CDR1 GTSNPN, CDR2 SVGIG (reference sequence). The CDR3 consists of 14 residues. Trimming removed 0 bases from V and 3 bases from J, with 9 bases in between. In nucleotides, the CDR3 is TGTGCCTGGAGTGTTGGGTTTGGCAAAAACATTCAGTACTTC. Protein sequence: CAWSVGFGKNIQYF.

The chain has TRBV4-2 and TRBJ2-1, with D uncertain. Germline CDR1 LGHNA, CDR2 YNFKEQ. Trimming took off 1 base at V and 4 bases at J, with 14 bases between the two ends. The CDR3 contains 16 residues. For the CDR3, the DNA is TGTGCCAGCAGCCAAGGTTCGCAAGAGGATTACAATGAGCAGTTCTTC. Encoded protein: CASSQGSQEDYNEQFF.

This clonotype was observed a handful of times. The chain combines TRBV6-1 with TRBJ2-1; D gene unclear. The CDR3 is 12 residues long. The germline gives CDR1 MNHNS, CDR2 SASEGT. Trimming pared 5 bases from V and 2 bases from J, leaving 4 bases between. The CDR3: CASSKPYNEQFF. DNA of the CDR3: TGTGCCAGCAGTAAGCCCTACAATGAGCAGTTCTTC.

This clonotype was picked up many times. The CDR3 DNA is TGTGCCAGCAGCTTAGGGTCGACAGGGGGCGAAATTCTCACAGATACGCAGTATTTT. Protein: CASSLGSTGGEILTDTQYF. The rearrangement links TRBV7-2 to TRBJ2-3; TRBD1 agrees at 10 bases. The CDR3 is 19 amino acids. Per germline, CDR1 SGHTA and CDR2 FQGNSA. Losses at the gene ends were 1 base for V and 2 bases for J; bases not matched to a gene: 12. Full variable domain (missing parts from reference TRBV7-2 and TRBJ2-3): GAGVSQSPSNKVTEKGKDVELRCDPISGHTALYWYRQSLGQGLEFLIYFQGNSAPDKSGLPSDRFSAERTGGSVSTLTIQRTQQEDSAVYLCASSLGSTGGEILTDTQYFGPGTRLTVL.

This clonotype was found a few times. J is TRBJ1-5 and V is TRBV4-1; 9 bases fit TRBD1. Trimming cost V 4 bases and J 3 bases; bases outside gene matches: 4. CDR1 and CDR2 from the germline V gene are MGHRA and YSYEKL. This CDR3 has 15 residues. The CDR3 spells CASSRRTGDNQPQHF. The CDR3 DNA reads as TGCGCCAGCAGCCGACGGACAGGGGACAATCAGCCCCAGCATTTT.

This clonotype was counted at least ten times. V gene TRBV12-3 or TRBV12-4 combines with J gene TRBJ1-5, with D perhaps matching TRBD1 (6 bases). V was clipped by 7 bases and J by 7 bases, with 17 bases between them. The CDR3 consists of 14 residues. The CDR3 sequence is CASTTRGGGQPQHF. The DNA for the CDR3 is TGTGCCAGCACGACTAGGGGGGGAGGACAGCCCCAGCATTTT.

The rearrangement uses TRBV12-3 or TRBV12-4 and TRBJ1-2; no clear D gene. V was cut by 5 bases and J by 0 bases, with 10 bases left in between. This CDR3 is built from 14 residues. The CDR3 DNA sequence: TGTGCCAGCAGTCCCTGGGCCACTAACTATGGCTACACCTTC. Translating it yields CASSPWATNYGYTF.

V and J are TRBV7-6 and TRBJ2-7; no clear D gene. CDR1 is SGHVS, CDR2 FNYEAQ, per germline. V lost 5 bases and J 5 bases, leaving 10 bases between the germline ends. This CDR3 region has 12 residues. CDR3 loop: CASSRRWDEQYF. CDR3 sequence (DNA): TGTGCCAGCAGCCGCAGGTGGGACGAGCAGTACTTC.

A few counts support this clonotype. The CDR3 region is CASSLDRSRGFTRGAFF. The CDR3 DNA follows: TGTGCCAGCAGCTTAGACCGTAGTCGGGGGTTTACCAGGGGAGCTTTCTTT. The chain combines TRBV7-2 with TRBJ1-1; D perhaps matches TRBD1 (6 bases). The ends were cut back, 1 base at V and 10 bases at J, with 25 bases in the middle. Germline loops: CDR1 SGHTA, CDR2 FQGNSA. This CDR3 has 17 residues. Full variable domain (rest looked up from reference TRBV7-2 and TRBJ1-1): GAGVSQSPSNKVTEKGKDVELRCDPISGHTALYWYRQSLGQGLEFLIYFQGNSAPDKSGLPSDRFSAERTGGSVSTLTIQRTQQEDSAVYLCASSLDRSRGFTRGAFFGQGTRLTVV.